These 21 T cell receptor beta chains came from one sample sequenced in a study of cytomegalovirus exposure and HLA in healthy donors. The PCR used 60 Vbeta and 13 Jbeta primers. TCRdb keeps only in-frame clones here, not all; method: immunoSEQ multiplex PCR. The sample has 100,000 to 150,000 clones, 60% to 80% seen once; the top ten hold 0.94%. The sample taken for sequencing was PBMCs. These receptors came from a woman aged 60-75 years in good health and CMV-seronegative.

The rearrangement uses TRBV30 and TRBJ1-5; TRBD1 might be the D (5 bases). V lost 3 bases and J lost 2, with 17 bases in between. Germline values: CDR1 GTSNPN, CDR2 SVGIG (reference sequence). The CDR3 loop spans 16 amino acids. CDR3 nucleotide sequence: TGTGCCTGGAGCAAATCAGTTGGGGGGGGCAATCAGCCCCAGCATTTT. It encodes CAWSKSVGGGNQPQHF.

J is TRBJ1-1 and V is TRBV18; 8 positions agree with TRBD1. Germline V gives CDR1 KGHSH, CDR2 LQKENI. This CDR3 has 16 amino acids. V lost 6 bases to trimming and J lost 2 bases; unmatched junction nucleotides: 11. CDR3 protein: CASSLTGGSINTEAFF. The CDR3 DNA follows: TGTGCCAGCTCCCTCACAGGGGGTTCAATAAACACTGAAGCTTTCTTT.

V gene TRBV4-2 combines with J gene TRBJ2-1; D is ambiguous. Germline CDR1 LGHNA, CDR2 YNFKEQ. V was pared by 4 bases and J by 1 base, with 8 bases between. This CDR3 comprises 14 residues. The CDR3 loop reads CASSPLRSYNEQFF. The CDR3 DNA follows: TGTGCCAGCAGCCCATTGAGATCCTACAATGAGCAGTTCTTC.

The CDR3 DNA reads TGTGCCAGCTCACCGGGACAGACACGGAAAGAGACCCAGTACTTC. Residues: CASSPGQTRKETQYF. The chain couples TRBV18 to TRBJ2-5; 7 nucleotides match TRBD1. Germline CDR1 KGHSH, CDR2 LQKENI. The CDR3 consists of 15 residues. Germline trimming cut 3 bases from V and 3 bases from J; bases unmatched to any gene: 7.

A few counts support this clone. J is TRBJ1-6 and V is TRBV9, with D perhaps TRBD1 (5 bases). This CDR3 has 15 residues. Germline CDR1 reads SGDLS; CDR2 reads YYNGEE. Trimming left V 4 bases short and J 7 bases short, with 15 bases between. The CDR3 spells CASSSSTARNSPLHF. The CDR3 nucleotides read TGTGCCAGCAGCTCTTCGACAGCGAGGAATTCACCCCTCCACTTT.

A note on this clone: This same CDR3 is encoded by further DNA sequences in the sample. The chain uses TRBV6-5 and TRBJ1-3, with D possibly TRBD1 on 6 matching bases. The CDR3 consists of 14 residues. Germline V lookup: CDR1 MNHEY, CDR2 SVGAGI. V lost 6 bases and J 1 base, leaving 10 bases between the germline ends. CDR3 nucleotides: TGTGCCAGCAGGACCGACAGGTCTGGAAACACCATATATTTT. Translating it yields CASRTDRSGNTIYF.

The chain joins TRBV10-2 to TRBJ1-5, with no clear D. Germline loops: CDR1 WSHSY, CDR2 SAAADI. The CDR3 totals 14 residues. V gave up 2 bases and J gave up 7 bases, with 12 bases separating them. CDR3: CASSEGRVGQPQHF. For the CDR3, the DNA is TGCGCCAGCAGTGAGGGGCGAGTTGGCCAGCCCCAGCATTTT.

The chain combines TRBV4-2 with TRBJ1-2; 8 nucleotides agree with TRBD1. V was pared by 3 bases and J by 4 bases, with 16 bases of the junction left unmatched. Germline CDR1 is LGHNA and CDR2 is YNFKEQ. The CDR3 is made up of 18 amino acids. CDR3 sequence reads: CASSQFLPTTGDGYGYTF. As DNA, the CDR3 is TGTGCCAGCAGCCAGTTCCTCCCCACGACAGGGGACGGCTATGGCTACACCTTC.

The V and J genes are TRBV28 and TRBJ1-4; 8 bases are a match to TRBD1. Germline lookup yields CDR1 MDHEN and CDR2 SYDVKM. This CDR3 contains 16 residues. Trimming at V came to 7 bases and at J to 8 bases, leaving 15 bases not matched to a gene. The chain's CDR3 is CASKPGRRTGFEKLFF. The DNA of the CDR3 is TGTGCCAGCAAACCCGGGAGGAGGACAGGGTTCGAAAAACTGTTTTTT.

V usage is TRBV5-1 and J usage is TRBJ2-7; D gene unclear. Germline V gene lookup returns CDR1 SGHRS and CDR2 YFSETQ. Trimming took off 1 base at V and 0 bases at J, with 8 bases between the two ends. This CDR3 spans 14 amino acids. The CDR3, as DNA: TGCGCCAGCAGCTTGAACTCCGACTCCTACGAGCAGTACTTC. Residues: CASSLNSDSYEQYF.

This clone was detected once. The V gene is TRBV10-3, the J gene TRBJ2-1; TRBD2 is a possible D gene (6 bases). Germline V gene lookup returns CDR1 ENHRY and CDR2 SYGVKD. V shed 3 bases and J shed 7 bases, with 13 bases lying between them. The length of the CDR3 is 14 residues. CDR3 region: CAISDTNRGNEQFF. The CDR3 nucleotides read TGTGCCATCAGTGATACGAACCGGGGGAATGAGCAGTTCTTC.

The V and J genes are TRBV7-2 and TRBJ1-2; 7 bases are a match to TRBD1. CDR3 size: 12 residues. Unmatched junction bases numbered 5, after V lost 5 bases and J lost 8 bases. The germline CDR1 and CDR2 sequences are SGHTA and FQGNSA. Here the CDR3 reads CASSQTGRGYTF. DNA for the CDR3: TGTGCCAGCAGCCAGACAGGGCGCGGCTACACCTTC.

V gene TRBV23-1 combines with J gene TRBJ2-5, with D possibly being TRBD1 (6 bases). TRBV23-1 is flagged as an ORF with uncertain function. Between the trimmed V and J ends, which lost 2 bases and 7 bases, there was a span of 11 bases. The CDR3 has 13 residues. CDR3 bases: TGCGCCAGCAGTCAACGACAGGCTCGGACCCAGTACTTC. Translation gives CASSQRQARTQYF.

The rearrangement links TRBV6-1 to TRBJ2-1; D is unclear. Germline V gives CDR1 MNHNS, CDR2 SASEGT. The CDR3 loop spans 11 amino acids. The V end was cut by 4 bases, the J end by 4 bases, with 2 bases between. The DNA for the CDR3 is TGTGCCAGCAGTGCTTACAATGAGCAGTTCTTC. Translating gives CASSAYNEQFF.

The chain's CDR3 is CASRLGEVTEAFF. The DNA of the CDR3 is TGTGCCAGTAGGCTTGGGGAGGTCACTGAAGCTTTCTTT. The chain is built from TRBV19 and TRBJ1-1; D unclear. Trimming took off 6 bases at V and 4 bases at J, with 12 bases between the two ends. The germline V gene has CDR1 LNHDA and CDR2 SQIVND (reference sequence). The CDR3 has 13 amino acids.

The chain employs TRBV28 and TRBJ2-3, with D possibly TRBD2 on 7 matching bases. The V end lost 7 bases, the J end lost 6 bases, and 17 bases lay between the germline ends. The CDR3 runs 14 residues. The germline V gene encodes CDR1 MDHEN and CDR2 SYDVKM. DNA for the CDR3: TGTGCCAGCATTAACGGCGGGGGCGGCGATACGCAGTATTTT. This translates into CASINGGGGDTQYF.

CDR3 sequence (DNA): TGTGCCAGCAGCCCGTCACAGGGACGCACAGATACGCAGTATTTT. It codes for CASSPSQGRTDTQYF. The genes are TRBV7-3 and TRBJ2-3; tentative D call: TRBD1 (6 bases). CDR1 and CDR2 from the germline V gene are SGHTA and FQGTGA. V was cut by 5 bases and J by 1 base, with 13 bases left in between. This CDR3 spans 15 amino acids.

The chain has TRBV19 and TRBJ2-5, with TRBD2 matching 11 bases. After removal of 6 bases from V and 3 bases from J, the junction contained 6 bases not matched to a gene. The CDR3 sequence is 15 residues long. CDR1 and CDR2 from the germline V gene are LNHDA and SQIVND (reference sequence). This chain's CDR3 is CASRLTSGGKETQYF. In DNA, the CDR3 is TGTGCCAGTAGACTTACTAGCGGGGGTAAAGAGACCCAGTACTTC.

The chain has TRBV5-3 and TRBJ2-5, with TRBD2 matching 13 bases. TRBV5-3 is placed among ORFs of uncertain function. CDR3 size: 16 residues. The J segment lost 5 bases and the V segment lost 2 bases, leaving 6 bases of the junction unmatched. CDR3 residues: CARSLTSGRAGETQYF. CDR3 coding DNA: TGTGCCAGAAGCTTAACTAGCGGGAGGGCTGGCGAGACCCAGTACTTC.

V and J are TRBV5-6 and TRBJ2-1, with 12 bases aligning to TRBD2. The length of the CDR3 is 15 residues. The germline V gene has CDR1 SGHDT and CDR2 YYEEEE. V shed 2 bases and J 9 bases; nucleotides not matched to a gene: 6. CDR3 region: CASSFRTSGTIEQFF. As DNA, the CDR3 is TGTGCCAGCAGCTTCAGGACTAGCGGGACTATTGAGCAGTTCTTC.

This sequence joins TRBV6-1 and TRBJ1-5; D gene uncertain. The CDR3 has 13 amino acids. The V and J ends lost 5 bases and 12 bases respectively, with 17 bases between them. Germline loops: CDR1 MNHNS, CDR2 SASEGT. CDR3 residues: CASSPNGQAGQHF. The CDR3 DNA is TGTGCCAGCAGTCCCAATGGGCAAGCAGGCCAGCATTTT.